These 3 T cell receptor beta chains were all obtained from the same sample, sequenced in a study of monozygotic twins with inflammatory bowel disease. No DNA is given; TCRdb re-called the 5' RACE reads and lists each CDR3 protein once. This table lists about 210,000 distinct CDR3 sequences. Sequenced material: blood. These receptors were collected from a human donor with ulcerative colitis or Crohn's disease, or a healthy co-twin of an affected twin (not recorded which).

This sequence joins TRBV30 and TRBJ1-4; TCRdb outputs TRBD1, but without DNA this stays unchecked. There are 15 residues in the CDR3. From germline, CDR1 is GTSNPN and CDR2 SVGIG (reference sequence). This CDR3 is CAWSSLTGVNEKLFF.

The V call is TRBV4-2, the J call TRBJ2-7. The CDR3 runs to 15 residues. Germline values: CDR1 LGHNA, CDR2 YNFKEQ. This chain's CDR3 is CASSLNGDFNNEQYF.

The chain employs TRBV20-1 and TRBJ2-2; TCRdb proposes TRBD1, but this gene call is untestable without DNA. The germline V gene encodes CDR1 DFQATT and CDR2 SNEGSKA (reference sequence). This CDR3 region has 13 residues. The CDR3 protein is CSASASHTGELFF.